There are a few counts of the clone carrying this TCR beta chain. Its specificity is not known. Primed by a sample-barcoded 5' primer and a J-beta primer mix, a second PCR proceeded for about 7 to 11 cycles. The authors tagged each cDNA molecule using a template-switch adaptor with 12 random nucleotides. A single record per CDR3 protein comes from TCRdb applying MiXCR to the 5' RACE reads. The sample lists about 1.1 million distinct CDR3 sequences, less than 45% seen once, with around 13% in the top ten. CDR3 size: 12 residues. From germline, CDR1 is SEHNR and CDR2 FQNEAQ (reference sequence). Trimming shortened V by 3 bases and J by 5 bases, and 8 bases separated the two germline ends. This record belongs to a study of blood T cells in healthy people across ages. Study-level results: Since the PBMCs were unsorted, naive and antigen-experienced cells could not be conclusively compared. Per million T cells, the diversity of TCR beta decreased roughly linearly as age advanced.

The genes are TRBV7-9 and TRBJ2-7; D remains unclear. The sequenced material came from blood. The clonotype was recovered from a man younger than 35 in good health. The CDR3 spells CASSLVDHEQYF. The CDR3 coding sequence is TGTGCCAGCAGCTTGGTGGACCACGAGCAGTACTTC.